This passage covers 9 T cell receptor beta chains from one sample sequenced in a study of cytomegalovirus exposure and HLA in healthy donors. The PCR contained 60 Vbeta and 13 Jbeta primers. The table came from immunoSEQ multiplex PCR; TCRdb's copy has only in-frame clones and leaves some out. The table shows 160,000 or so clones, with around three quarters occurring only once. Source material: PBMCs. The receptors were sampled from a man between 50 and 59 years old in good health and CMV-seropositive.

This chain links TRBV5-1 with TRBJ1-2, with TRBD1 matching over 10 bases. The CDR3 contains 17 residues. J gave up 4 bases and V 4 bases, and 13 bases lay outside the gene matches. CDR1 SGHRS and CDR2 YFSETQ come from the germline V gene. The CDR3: CASSLRDRGPQGYGYTF. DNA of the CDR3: TGCGCCAGCAGCCTCCGGGACAGGGGTCCCCAGGGCTATGGCTACACCTTC.

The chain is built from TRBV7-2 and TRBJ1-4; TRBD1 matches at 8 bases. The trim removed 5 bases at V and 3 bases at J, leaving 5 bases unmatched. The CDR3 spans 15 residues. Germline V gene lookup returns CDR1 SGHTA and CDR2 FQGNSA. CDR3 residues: CASSPTGVSNEKLFF. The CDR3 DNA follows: TGTGCCAGCAGCCCGACAGGGGTATCTAATGAAAAACTGTTTTTT.

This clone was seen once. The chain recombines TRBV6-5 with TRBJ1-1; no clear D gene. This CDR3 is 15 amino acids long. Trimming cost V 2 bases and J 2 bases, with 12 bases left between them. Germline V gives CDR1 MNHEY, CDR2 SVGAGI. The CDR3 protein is CASSYRSLANTEAFF. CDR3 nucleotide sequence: TGTGCCAGCAGTTACCGATCTTTAGCAAACACTGAAGCTTTCTTT.

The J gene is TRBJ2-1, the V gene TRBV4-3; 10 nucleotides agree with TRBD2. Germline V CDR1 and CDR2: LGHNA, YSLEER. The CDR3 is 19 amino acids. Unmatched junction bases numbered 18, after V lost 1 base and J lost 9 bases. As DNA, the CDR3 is TGCGCCAGCAGCCAAGTTACAAGCGGGGGGGCCTTCAGTCAGGGTGAGCAGTTCTTC. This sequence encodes CASSQVTSGGAFSQGEQFF.

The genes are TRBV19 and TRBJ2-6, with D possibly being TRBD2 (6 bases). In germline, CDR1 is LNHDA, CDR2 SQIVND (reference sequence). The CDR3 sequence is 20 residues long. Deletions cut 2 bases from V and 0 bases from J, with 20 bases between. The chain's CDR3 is CASSISLAGGSSSGANVLTF. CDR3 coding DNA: TGTGCCAGTAGTATATCCCTCGCCGGAGGGAGTAGCTCTGGGGCCAACGTCCTGACTTTC. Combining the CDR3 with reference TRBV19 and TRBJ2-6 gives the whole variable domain DGGITQSPKYLFRKEGQNVTLSCEQNLNHDAMYWYRQDPGQGLRLIYYSQIVNDFQKGDIAEGYSVSREKKESFPLTVTSAQKNPTAFYLCASSISLAGGSSSGANVLTFGAGSRLTVL.

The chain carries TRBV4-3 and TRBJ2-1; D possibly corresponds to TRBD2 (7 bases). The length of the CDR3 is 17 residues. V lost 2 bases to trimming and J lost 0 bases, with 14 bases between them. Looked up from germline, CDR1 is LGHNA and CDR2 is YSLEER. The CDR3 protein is CASSQLPGGHSYNEQFF. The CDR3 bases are TGCGCCAGCAGCCAATTGCCGGGGGGACACTCCTACAATGAGCAGTTCTTC.

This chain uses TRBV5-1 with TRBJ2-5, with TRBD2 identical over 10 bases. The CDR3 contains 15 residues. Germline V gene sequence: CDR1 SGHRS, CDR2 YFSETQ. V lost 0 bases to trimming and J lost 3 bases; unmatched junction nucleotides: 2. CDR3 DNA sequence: TGCGCCAGCAGCTTGGACGGGACTAGCGAAGAGACCCAGTACTTC. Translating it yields CASSLDGTSEETQYF.

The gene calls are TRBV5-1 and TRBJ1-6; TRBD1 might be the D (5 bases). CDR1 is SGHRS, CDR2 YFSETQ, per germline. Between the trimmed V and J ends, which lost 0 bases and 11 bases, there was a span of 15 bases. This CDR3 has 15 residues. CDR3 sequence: CASSLEQGGGAPLHF. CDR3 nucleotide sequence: TGCGCCAGCAGCTTGGAGCAGGGAGGTGGGGCACCCCTCCACTTT. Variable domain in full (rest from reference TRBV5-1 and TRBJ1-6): KAGVTQTPRYLIKTRGQQVTLSCSPISGHRSVSWYQQTPGQGLQFLFEYFSETQRNKGNFPGRFSGRQFSNSRSEMNVSTLELGDSALYLCASSLEQGGGAPLHFGNGTRLTVT.

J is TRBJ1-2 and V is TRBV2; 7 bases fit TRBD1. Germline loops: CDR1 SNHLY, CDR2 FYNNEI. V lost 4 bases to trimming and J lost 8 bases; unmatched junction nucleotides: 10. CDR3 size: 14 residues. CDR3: CASSGGQLLLGYTF. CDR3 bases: TGTGCCAGCAGTGGGGGACAGCTCCTTCTCGGCTACACCTTC.